Following are 9 T cell receptor beta chains from one sample sequenced in a study of OX40 agonist ivuxolimab in advanced cancers. Assay: immunoSEQ multiplex PCR; the TCRdb copy retains only in-frame clones and omits some. The repertoire consists of about 54,000 clones, with around 93% occurring once and the leading ten covering 8.7%. The source was CD4+ or CD8+ T cells sorted from blood, collected in a trial of the OX40 agonist ivuxolimab. The receptor set was obtained from an adult with an advanced solid tumor such as melanoma, head and neck, liver or kidney cancer.

V and J are TRBV13 and TRBJ2-5; TRBD1 might be the D (5 bases). CDR1 PRHDT and CDR2 FYEKMQ come from the germline V gene (reference sequence). CDR3 length: 11 residues. Trimming stripped 0 bases from V and 9 bases from J, with 5 bases between. The CDR3 nucleotides are TGTGCCAGCAGCTTAGGAGGGGCCCAGTACTTC. Encoded protein: CASSLGGAQYF.

The V call is TRBV9, the J call TRBJ2-7, with D possibly TRBD2 on 6 matching bases. V lost 2 bases and J lost 5, with 11 bases in between. Germline V gene lookup returns CDR1 SGDLS and CDR2 YYNGEE. This CDR3 is 13 amino acids long. CDR3 bases: TGTGCCAGCAGCGTTAGCGGAGTTGACGAGCAGTACTTC. It is translated as CASSVSGVDEQYF.

The chain is built from TRBV7-2 and TRBJ2-3; 9 bases align to TRBD2. V shed 1 base and J 0 bases; nucleotides not matched to a gene: 2. The CDR3 runs to 16 residues. Per germline, CDR1 SGHTA and CDR2 FQGNSA. The CDR3: CASSLVAGASTDTQYF. CDR3 in DNA: TGTGCCAGCAGCTTAGTAGCGGGAGCAAGCACAGATACGCAGTATTTT.

The chain combines TRBV7-9 with TRBJ1-1; D possibly corresponds to TRBD1 (5 bases). Germline-derived CDR1 and CDR2 are SEHNR and FQNEAQ (reference sequence). The CDR3 covers 13 residues. Between the trimmed V and J ends, which lost 10 bases and 3 bases, there was a span of 15 bases. CDR3 loop: CATYVGEYTEAFF. The CDR3 coding sequence is TGTGCCACCTACGTGGGGGAATACACTGAAGCTTTCTTT.

The chain combines TRBV27 with TRBJ1-4; D not certain. The CDR3 is 15 amino acids. CDR1 and CDR2 from the germline V gene are MNHEY and SMNVEV (reference sequence). V was clipped by 5 bases and J by 5 bases, with 15 bases between them. The CDR3, as DNA: TGTGCCAGCAGTCTAGGAGGAGCCTTAAATGAAAAACTGTTTTTT. This codes for CASSLGGALNEKLFF.

This chain connects TRBV27 to TRBJ1-5; no clear D. Germline CDR1 reads MNHEY; CDR2 reads SMNVEV (reference sequence). V gave up 9 bases and J gave up 0 bases, with 3 bases separating them. CDR3 length equals 11 residues. CDR3 protein: CARNSNQPQHF. DNA for the CDR3: TGTGCCAGGAATAGCAATCAGCCCCAGCATTTT.

The chain employs TRBV25-1 and TRBJ1-1; no reliable D call. Trimming shortened V by 4 bases and J by 5 bases, and 8 bases separated the two germline ends. This CDR3 is 12 amino acids long. Per the germline V gene, CDR1 is MGHDK and CDR2 is SYGVNS. The CDR3, as DNA: TGTGCCAGCAGTGCATTGTGGACTGAAGCTTTCTTT. Amino acid sequence: CASSALWTEAFF.

This rearrangement joins TRBV7-9 to TRBJ2-5; a weak D match, TRBD1 (6 bases). The CDR3 has 15 amino acids. Germline CDR1 is SEHNR and CDR2 is FQNEAQ (reference sequence). V was pared by 1 base and J by 5 bases, with 14 bases between. The CDR3 nucleotides read TGTGCCAGCAGCTTAGTAGTTTCAGGGGTCGAGACCCAGTACTTC. It translates to CASSLVVSGVETQYF.

The gene calls are TRBV11-3 and TRBJ1-4, with D perhaps TRBD1 (6 bases). CDR1 and CDR2 from the germline V gene are SGHNT and YENEEA. The CDR3 runs to 19 residues. Trimming left V 1 base short and J 5 bases short, with 23 bases between. The CDR3: CASSLGVVGGGELNEKLFF. CDR3 nucleotide sequence: TGTGCCAGCAGCTTAGGGGTGGTAGGGGGAGGGGAATTAAATGAAAAACTGTTTTTT.